Shown below are 18 T cell receptor beta chains from a single sample sequenced in a study of cytomegalovirus exposure and HLA in healthy donors. Researchers ran the PCR with 60 Vbeta and 13 Jbeta primers. Using immunoSEQ multiplex PCR, the repertoire was profiled, and TCRdb retains in-frame clones only, with some absent. Of approximately 32,000 clones listed, approximately 76% are singletons. The specimen sequenced was PBMCs. Every receptor here comes from a woman in her thirties in good health and CMV-seropositive.

This chain links TRBV7-9 with TRBJ2-1; 7 nucleotides line up with TRBD2. Germline trimming cut 5 bases from V and 8 bases from J; bases unmatched to any gene: 12. Germline CDR1 and CDR2: SEHNR and FQNEAQ (reference sequence). The CDR3 consists of 15 residues. The CDR3 region has the DNA TGTGCCAGCAGCCAACTGGGGCCGGGAGGTGATGAGCAGTTCTTC. Translated, it gives CASSQLGPGGDEQFF.

This rearrangement joins TRBV11-1 to TRBJ2-2; 9 bases map to TRBD1. The CDR3 consists of 16 residues. Germline values: CDR1 SGHAT, CDR2 FQDESV (reference sequence). After removal of 6 bases from V and 4 bases from J, the junction contained 9 bases not matched to a gene. For the CDR3, the DNA is TGTGCCAGCAGTCCCCCTCTGGGACAGGGCACCGGGGAGCTGTTTTTT. Translating it yields CASSPPLGQGTGELFF.

The J gene is TRBJ2-3, the V gene TRBV28; a possible D gene is TRBD1 (6 bases). Deletions cut 10 bases from V and 3 bases from J, with 8 bases between. CDR3 length equals 11 residues. Germline CDR1 is MDHEN and CDR2 is SYDVKM. This CDR3 reads CATTGTDTQYF. Written as DNA, the CDR3 is TGTGCCACTACAGGGACAGATACGCAGTATTTT.

This clone appeared once. The V gene is TRBV6-5, the J gene TRBJ1-6, with D possibly matching TRBD1 (6 bases). The CDR3 is 15 amino acids. Germline CDR1 is MNHEY and CDR2 is SVGAGI. V shed 3 bases and J shed 7 bases, with 13 bases lying between them. This CDR3 is CASSYVGRGNSPLHF. The CDR3 nucleotides read TGTGCCAGCAGTTATGTAGGCAGGGGCAATTCACCCCTCCACTTT.

This sequence joins TRBV30 and TRBJ2-1; tentatively, D is TRBD2 (6 bases). CDR3 length: 14 residues. From germline, CDR1 is GTSNPN and CDR2 SVGIG (reference sequence). The germline V and J ends were trimmed by 5 bases and 4 bases, with 15 bases remaining between them. The CDR3 DNA follows: TGTGCCTGGGATCCGGGACTTTCTTACAATGAGCAGTTCTTC. It is translated as CAWDPGLSYNEQFF. Full variable domain (rest looked up from reference TRBV30 and TRBJ2-1): SQTIHQWPATLVQPVGSPLSLECTVEGTSNPNLYWYRQAAGRGLQLLFYSVGIGQISSEVPQNLSASRPQDRQFILSSKKLLLSDSGFYLCAWDPGLSYNEQFFGPGTRLTVL.

The V and J genes are TRBV7-8 and TRBJ2-3; 8 bases align to TRBD2. CDR1 is SGHVS and CDR2 is FQNEAQ in the germline V gene. The trim removed 3 bases at V and 1 base at J, leaving 9 bases unmatched. This CDR3 spans 17 amino acids. CDR3 bases: TGTGCCAGCAGCTTCTTTGGCGGGGGGCCCGGCACAGATACGCAGTATTTT. It is translated as CASSFFGGGPGTDTQYF.

J is TRBJ2-2 and V is TRBV5-1; the D gene is possibly TRBD2 (5 bases). Trimming took off 0 bases at V and 7 bases at J, with 10 bases between the two ends. The germline CDR1 and CDR2 sequences are SGHRS and YFSETQ. This CDR3 has 14 residues. CDR3: CASSLVPGYGELFF. The CDR3 DNA reads as TGCGCCAGCAGCTTGGTCCCGGGATACGGGGAGCTGTTTTTT.

To note about this clone: Compared with germline, one end of the junction differs, possibly owing to a read error. The gene calls are TRBV11-2 and TRBJ2-5, with D perhaps TRBD2 (6 bases). Germline-derived CDR1 and CDR2 are SGHAT and FQNNGV. CDR3 length: 15 amino acids. CDR3 coding DNA: TGTCCCAGCAGCTTAGAGGGACTCCAAGAGGGGACCCAGTACTTC. Translating it yields CPSSLEGLQEGTQYF.

In regard to this clone: An end of the junction does not agree with germline; a read error may underlie this. Additional DNA sequences in this sample encode the identical CDR3. The chain carries TRBV27 and TRBJ1-1; TRBD1 is a possible D gene (6 bases). In germline, CDR1 is MNHEY, CDR2 SMNVEV (reference sequence). The CDR3 runs 14 residues. CDR3 loop: CASSSGAIGTEAFF. The DNA for the CDR3 is TGTGCCAGCAGCTCAGGGGCGATCGGCACTGAGGCTTTCTTT.

This chain links TRBV5-4 with TRBJ2-1, with 9 bases aligning to TRBD2. CDR1 is SGHNT, CDR2 YYREEE, per germline (reference sequence). The CDR3 is 16 amino acids. J gave up 5 bases and V 10 bases, and 16 bases lay outside the gene matches. The CDR3 is CAGLTSGGLGNNEQFF. CDR3 bases: TGTGCCGGACTGACTAGCGGCGGGTTAGGAAACAATGAGCAGTTCTTC. The variable domain in full, with the rest retrieved from reference TRBV5-4 and TRBJ2-1, is ETGVTQSPTHLIKTRGQQVTLRCSSQSGHNTVSWYQQALGQGPQFIFQYYREEENGRGNFPPRFSGLQFPNYSSELNVNALELDDSALYLCAGLTSGGLGNNEQFFGPGTRLTVL.

CDR3 residues: CSVVITGGGNTQYF. In DNA form, the CDR3 reads TGCAGCGTTGTAATTACGGGGGGCGGAAATACGCAGTATTTT. The rearrangement links TRBV29-1 to TRBJ2-3; perhaps TRBD2 as D (7 bases). The germline V and J ends were trimmed by 4 bases and 7 bases, with 18 bases remaining between them. The CDR3 length is 14 residues. CDR1 is SQVTM, CDR2 ANQGSEA, per germline.

The genes are TRBV28 and TRBJ1-4; D gene uncertain. CDR1 and CDR2 (germline): MDHEN, SYDVKM. V was pared by 6 bases and J by 5 bases, with 7 bases between. The CDR3 has 12 residues. Here the CDR3 reads CASSSNNEKLFF. The CDR3 coding sequence is TGTGCCAGCAGCAGTAACAATGAAAAACTGTTTTTT.

This clone was seen a few times. This chain uses TRBV6-5 with TRBJ1-3; D is unresolved. V was shortened by 6 bases and J by 0 bases, with 12 bases between the two germline ends. Germline V lookup: CDR1 MNHEY, CDR2 SVGAGI. The CDR3 contains 15 residues. DNA of the CDR3: TGTGCCAGCAGCAGGATCGTGTCCTCTGGAAACACCATATATTTT. This sequence encodes CASSRIVSSGNTIYF.

The chain joins TRBV6-5 to TRBJ1-1, with D perhaps TRBD1 (6 bases). V lost 4 bases and J lost 1, with 13 bases in between. The CDR3 is 15 amino acids. Germline V CDR1 and CDR2: MNHEY, SVGAGI. Written as DNA, the CDR3 is TGTGCCAGCAGTTGGCAGGGGCTGGGGAACACTGAAGCTTTCTTT. This sequence encodes CASSWQGLGNTEAFF.

This chain links TRBV6-5 with TRBJ2-2; 12 bases match TRBD1. Germline V gene data show CDR1 as MNHEY and CDR2 as SVGAGI. With V trimmed by 10 bases and J by 6 bases, 9 bases remained unmatched. This CDR3 spans 15 amino acids. The CDR3: CATTAGTGGAGELFF. CDR3 coding DNA: TGTGCCACCACAGCCGGGACAGGGGGCGCCGGGGAGCTGTTTTTT.

The chain employs TRBV28 and TRBJ1-2, with 9 positions matching TRBD1. CDR3 length: 15 residues. The germline gives CDR1 MDHEN, CDR2 SYDVKM. The J segment lost 5 bases and the V segment lost 5 bases, leaving 9 bases of the junction unmatched. The CDR3 DNA sequence: TGTGCCAGCAGTCGCCCCGGACAGGGGTTTTATGGCTACACCTTC. Its protein product is CASSRPGQGFYGYTF.

CDR3 protein: CASSIAGTTYNEQFF. As DNA, the CDR3 is TGTGCCAGTAGTATAGCTGGGACTACCTACAATGAGCAGTTCTTC. This chain joins TRBV19 and TRBJ2-1, with 7 bases aligning to TRBD2. CDR1 LNHDA and CDR2 SQIVND come from the germline V gene (reference sequence). V lost 1 base to trimming and J lost 2 bases; unmatched junction nucleotides: 2. This CDR3 is 15 amino acids long.

The CDR3 sequence is CASRLLGTGRTTYGYTF. Here the CDR3 DNA reads TGTGCCAGTCGTCTCCTTGGGACAGGGAGGACCACCTATGGCTACACCTTC. The chain has TRBV19 and TRBJ1-2; 9 nucleotides match TRBD1. Germline CDR1 and CDR2: LNHDA and SQIVND (reference sequence). The CDR3 loop spans 17 amino acids. The V and J ends lost 8 bases and 4 bases, in that order; junction bases with no gene match: 17.